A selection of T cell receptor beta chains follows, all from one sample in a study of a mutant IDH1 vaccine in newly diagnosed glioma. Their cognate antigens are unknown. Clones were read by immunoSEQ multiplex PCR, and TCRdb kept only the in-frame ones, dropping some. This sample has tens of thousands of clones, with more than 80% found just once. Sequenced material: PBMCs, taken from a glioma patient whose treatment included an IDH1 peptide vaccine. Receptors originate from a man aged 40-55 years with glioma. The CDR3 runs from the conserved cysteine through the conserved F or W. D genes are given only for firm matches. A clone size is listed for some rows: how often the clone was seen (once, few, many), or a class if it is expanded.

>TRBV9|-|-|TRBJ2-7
TGTGCCAGCTCCGAAACAGGGTACGAGCAGTACTTC
CASSETGYEQYF
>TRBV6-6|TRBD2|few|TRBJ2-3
TGTGCCAGCAGTTACCAAGCGGGGGGCCGGGATACGCAGTATTTT
CASSYQAGGRDTQYF
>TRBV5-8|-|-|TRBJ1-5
TGTGCCAGCAGCTTGGAGGGGGATGCACAGCTCGATCAGCCCCAGCATTTT
CASSLEGDAQLDQPQHF
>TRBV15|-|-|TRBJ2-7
TGTGCCACCAGCGGGGGACTGGCCTACGAGCAGTACTTC
CATSGGLAYEQYF
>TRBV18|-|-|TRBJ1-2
TGTGCCAGCTCAAGCTCTCAGGGGATGGAAGCTGGCTACACCTTC
CASSSSQGMEAGYTF
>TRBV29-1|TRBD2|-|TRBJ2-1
TGCAGCGTTGCTCCTAGCGGGGGGTGGGTTGAGCAGTTCTTC
CSVAPSGGWVEQFF
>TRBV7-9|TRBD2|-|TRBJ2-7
TGTGCCAGCAGCACTCACCGACTAGCGACCTACGAGCAGTACTTC
CASSTHRLATYEQYF
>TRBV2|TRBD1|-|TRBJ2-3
TGTGCCAGCAAACGGACAGGGTTAAAAGATACGCAGTATTTT
CASKRTGLKDTQYF
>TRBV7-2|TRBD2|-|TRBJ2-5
TGTGCCAGCAGCCAGGGGGGTAGCGGGAGGTTGAAGACCCAGTACTTC
CASSQGGSGRLKTQYF
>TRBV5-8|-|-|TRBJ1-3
TGTGCCAGCAGCCCCGGACTCCACTCTGGAAACACCATATATTTT
CASSPGLHSGNTIYF
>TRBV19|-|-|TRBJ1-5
TGTGCCAGTAGTGTGCAGACTTGGAATCAGCCCCAGCATTTT
CASSVQTWNQPQHF
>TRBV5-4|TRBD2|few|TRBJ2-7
TGTGCCAGCAGCTTCGGGACTAGCGGCTCCTACGAGCAGTACTTC
CASSFGTSGSYEQYF
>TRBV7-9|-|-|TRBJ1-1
TGTGCCAGCAGCTCTGCCTACGTCGGGCAGGGTGGGTGTGAAGCTTTCTTT
CASSSAYVGQGGCEAFF